This TCR beta chain was profiled in a study of blood T cell repertoires in COVID-19 (TCRdb year 2020). Background on the whole study: Samples from collaborators originated in the United States, Italy and Spain and spanned both the acute and convalescent phases of COVID-19. The prospective study material was composed of cDNA or gDNA derived from T cells, B-cell-depleted T cells, or PBMCs. The dataset comprised deeply sampled blood TCRbeta repertoires from subjects exposed to, actively infected with, or recovered from COVID-19. The repertoires were made available in a free public database intended to serve as a resource for research on the immune response to SARS-CoV-2. Samples came from the ongoing ImmuneRACE study (first 160 participants) plus 1,254 subjects from 6 global collaborators. Sample metadata almost always included a de-identified subject ID, COVID-19 status, age in years and sex. Where HLA class I and class II types were available, the types were taken from metadata supplied by the sample provider, not from assay-based typing. The study at large found these results: The quantity of clinical and demographic metadata differed by source and by participant and was supplied without curation.

Whole blood was collected in K2EDTA tubes by collaborating institutions according to the institutions' own protocols. For TCRbeta analysis, collaborators shipped samples in one of three forms: frozen whole blood, isolated PBMCs, or DNA extracted from either of those sample types. TCRbeta CDR3 regions were amplified from genomic DNA using the immunoSEQ Assay, a bias-controlled multiplex PCR. In the original analysis: The number of nucleated cells in each sample was estimated from the amplification of reference gene primers within the assay. To quantify the absolute abundance of each unique TCRbeta CDR3 rearrangement, sequence reads were collapsed and filtered. For each sample, productive Simpson clonality was calculated as the square root of Simpson's diversity index across productive rearrangements. TCRdb provides this immuneACCESS table in a form limited to in-frame rearrangements. Some clones are lacking; in checked studies, under half of them reflect an unresolved V gene, and why the rest are absent is not known. Clone size and the V and J calls come from that table; the DNA yielded D and trimming. For this sample there are 50,000 to 70,000 clones; 75% to 95% appear just once. The top ten clones comprise under 3% of the sample.

CDR1 and CDR2 (SGHTA, FQGTGA) derive from the germline V gene. V is reduced by 8 bases and J by 4 bases, leaving a spacing of 14 bases between them. Inclusive of the bounding cysteine and phenylalanine, the CDR3 is 14 residues long. Kept here is only the CDR3 DNA, which spans 42 bases and is read in frame from base 1. As for this clone: Its recognized antigen is unknown. Per-base quality was not reported, and no clone a single base away is much larger than it.

The rearrangement joined TRBV7-3 to TRBJ1-4; confidence is insufficient to name the D gene. Sequenced input: peripheral blood. This TCR was recovered from a man aged 60 to 69 with acute or convalescent COVID-19. The sequenced DNA is TGTGCCAGCCCGCCCCAGGTAAATAATGAAAAACTGTTTTTT. This yields the protein CASPPQVNNEKLFF.